Each of the 8 T cell receptor beta chains below was sequenced from the same sample in a study of T cell responses to AZD1222 COVID-19 vaccine. Method: immunoSEQ multiplex PCR; TCRdb's copy keeps in-frame clones and lacks some. The data hold about 140,000 clones, with less than 95% observed a single time. This sample comprised peripheral blood, obtained on day 0 of AZD1222 vaccination. These receptors were taken from an adult in good health.

The J gene is TRBJ1-6, the V gene TRBV9; 9 bases align to TRBD1. The CDR3 loop spans 17 amino acids. Germline-derived CDR1 and CDR2 are SGDLS and YYNGEE. After removal of 0 bases from V and 8 bases from J, the junction contained 9 bases not matched to a gene. CDR3 DNA sequence: TGTGCCAGCAGCGTAGCGGGAAACAGGGGGCGTGATTCACCCCTCCACTTT. This gives the protein CASSVAGNRGRDSPLHF.

The chain couples TRBV18 to TRBJ2-5; 9 bases line up with TRBD2. Trimming cost V 1 base and J 5 bases; bases outside gene matches: 11. Looked up from germline, CDR1 is KGHSH and CDR2 is LQKENI. This CDR3 spans 17 amino acids. The CDR3 region is CASSPLASGGSQETQYF. CDR3 in DNA: TGTGCCAGCTCACCACTGGCAAGCGGGGGGTCCCAGGAGACCCAGTACTTC. Using reference TRBV18 and TRBJ2-5 for the parts outside the CDR3, the full variable domain is NAGVMQNPRHLVRRRGQEARLRCSPMKGHSHVYWYRQLPEEGLKFMVYLQKENIIDESGMPKERFSAEFPKEGPSILRIQQVVRGDSAAYFCASSPLASGGSQETQYFGPGTRLLVL.

The gene calls are TRBV10-1 and TRBJ2-1; the D is unclear. Germline CDR1 reads WNHNN; CDR2 reads SYGVQD (reference sequence). The CDR3 has 16 amino acids. V was trimmed by 2 bases and J by 7 bases, leaving 18 bases between them. DNA for the CDR3: TGCGCCAGCAGTGAGCCAAACGGAGCTTGCGGAAATGAGCAGTTCTTC. This codes for CASSEPNGACGNEQFF.

The chain carries TRBV27 and TRBJ1-1; no clear D gene. The ends were cut back, 6 bases at V and 1 base at J, with 12 bases in the middle. CDR3 size: 14 residues. The germline V gene encodes CDR1 MNHEY and CDR2 SMNVEV (reference sequence). Here the CDR3 DNA reads TGTGCCAGCAGCCGCCTGGGTCCGAACACTGAAGCTTTCTTT. It specifies CASSRLGPNTEAFF.

V gene TRBV6-5 combines with J gene TRBJ2-3; weak D call: TRBD1 (7 bases). The CDR3 runs 12 residues. CDR1 is MNHEY and CDR2 is SVGAGI in the germline V gene. Trimming took 6 bases from V and 6 from J, leaving 10 bases between them. CDR3 in amino acids: CASSRGVDTQYF. The DNA for the CDR3 is TGTGCCAGCAGCAGGGGGGTGGATACGCAGTATTTT.

The chain has TRBV5-4 and TRBJ2-7, with 10 nucleotides matching TRBD2. Germline-derived CDR1 and CDR2 are SGHNT and YYREEE (reference sequence). The CDR3 spans 15 residues. V gave up 5 bases and J gave up 0 bases; unmatched junction bases: 5. CDR3 amino acids: CASSPGLAVSYEQYF. The DNA for the CDR3 is TGTGCCAGCAGTCCCGGACTAGCGGTCTCCTACGAGCAGTACTTC.

The chain links TRBV5-1 to TRBJ2-3; TRBD1 is a possible D gene (5 bases). Trimming pared 2 bases from V and 0 bases from J, leaving 10 bases between. This CDR3 comprises 15 residues. In germline, CDR1 is SGHRS, CDR2 YFSETQ. Here the CDR3 reads CASSLTGLSTDTQYF. The CDR3 DNA sequence: TGCGCCAGCAGCTTAACAGGCCTTAGCACAGATACGCAGTATTTT.

The chain is built from TRBV3-1 (or the pseudogene TRBV3-2) and TRBJ2-3; 8 positions match TRBD1. The CDR3 contains 15 residues. Trimming cost V 4 bases and J 2 bases; bases outside gene matches: 5. Germline V gene data show CDR1 as LGHDT and CDR2 as YNNKEL (reference sequence). The CDR3 region has the DNA TGTGCCAGCAGCCCTAGGGGACAGGTCACAGATACGCAGTATTTT. Amino acid sequence: CASSPRGQVTDTQYF.